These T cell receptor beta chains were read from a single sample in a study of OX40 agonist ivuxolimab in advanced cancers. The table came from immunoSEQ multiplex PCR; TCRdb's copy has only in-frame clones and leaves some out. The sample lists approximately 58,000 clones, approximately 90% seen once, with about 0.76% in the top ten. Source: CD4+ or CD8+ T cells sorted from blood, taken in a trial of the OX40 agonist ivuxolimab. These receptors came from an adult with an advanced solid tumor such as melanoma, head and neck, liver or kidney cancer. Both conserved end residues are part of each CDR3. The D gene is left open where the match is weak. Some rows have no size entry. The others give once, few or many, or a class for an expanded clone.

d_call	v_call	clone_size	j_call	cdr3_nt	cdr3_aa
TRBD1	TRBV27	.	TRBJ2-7	TGTGCCAGCGCAACTTACAGGGGGTGGGACGAGCAGTACTTC	CASATYRGWDEQYF
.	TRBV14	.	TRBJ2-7	TGTGCCAGCAGCCAAGTGACGGGCCCCTACGAGCAGTACTTC	CASSQVTGPYEQYF
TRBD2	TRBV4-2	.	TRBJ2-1	TGTGCCAGCAGCCCGACGAGACTAGCGGGAGGCTACAATGAGCAGTTCTTC	CASSPTRLAGGYNEQFF
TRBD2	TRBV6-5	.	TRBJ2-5	TGTGCCAGCAGACTAGCGGGAGAAGAGACCCAGTACTTC	CASRLAGEETQYF
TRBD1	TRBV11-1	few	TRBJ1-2	TGTGCCAGCAGCCTGGACAGGGGACCGGGCTACACCTTC	CASSLDRGPGYTF
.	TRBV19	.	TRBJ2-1	TGTGCCAGCGGGTACAATGAGCAGTTCTTC	CASGYNEQFF
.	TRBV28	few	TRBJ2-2	TGTGCCAGCAGTTTAAGAGTAGCGTGGAACACCGGGGAGCTGTTTTTT	CASSLRVAWNTGELFF
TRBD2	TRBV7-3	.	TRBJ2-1	TGTGCCAGCAGCCCCCGGGGAGGGGACAATGAGCAGTTCTTC	CASSPRGGDNEQFF
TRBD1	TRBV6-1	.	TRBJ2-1	TGTGCCTCCGGACAGGGCAATGAGCAGTTCTTC	CASGQGNEQFF
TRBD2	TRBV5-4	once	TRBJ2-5	TGTGCCAGCAGCTCCCGGGACTATCAAGAGACCCAGTACTTC	CASSSRDYQETQYF